Listed below are T cell receptor beta chains from one sample, sequenced in a study of monozygotic twins with inflammatory bowel disease. Following a re-call of the 5' RACE reads, TCRdb has one entry per CDR3 protein and lacks DNA. This repertoire includes about 300,000 distinct CDR3 sequences. Sequenced sample: blood. The receptors here all came from a human donor with ulcerative colitis or Crohn's disease, or a healthy co-twin of an affected twin (not recorded which). CDR3s include the opening cysteine and the closing phenylalanine or tryptophan.

V gene	J gene	CDR3 protein
TRBV5-1	TRBJ2-1	CASSLTSGPYNEQFF
TRBV18	TRBJ1-2	CASSPPREGYTF
TRBV11-2	TRBJ2-7	CASSPTSGGVRLRYEQYF
TRBV7-2	TRBJ2-7	CASSLVAGGGEQYF
TRBV5-1	TRBJ2-3	CASSSSGSGTDTQYF
TRBV9	TRBJ1-1	CASSVHQTGLSTEAFF
TRBV28	TRBJ2-1	CASSSGPLGEQFF
TRBV10-3	TRBJ2-4	CAARREPLAKNIQYF
TRBV12-3/TRBV12-4	TRBJ1-4	CASGTPDYGMFF
TRBV29-1	TRBJ2-1	CSVARLAGVSNEQFF
TRBV5-1	TRBJ2-7	CASSLTGEEQYF
TRBV7-9	TRBJ2-7	CASSPPGTSEFYEQYF
TRBV20-1	TRBJ2-3	CSARFGDTQYF
TRBV20-1	TRBJ2-7	CSARGRSWDYEQYF
TRBV30	TRBJ2-3	CAWSVTPDTQYF
TRBV20-1	TRBJ2-3	CSASALNGGGSDTQYF
TRBV12-3/TRBV12-4	TRBJ2-3	CASKLTTSTDTQYF
TRBV5-4	TRBJ2-5	CASSGLVGETQYF
TRBV12-3/TRBV12-4	TRBJ2-2	CASSLFFGRARKLNTGELFF
TRBV3-1	TRBJ2-3	CASSHRRGPYTDTQYF
TRBV20-1	TRBJ2-7	CSARQPYEQYF
TRBV5-1	TRBJ1-2	CASSLAGQNYGYTF
TRBV12-3/TRBV12-4	TRBJ1-2	CASSLPGSYGYTF
TRBV7-9	TRBJ2-3	CASSLAGLWYF
TRBV5-1	TRBJ2-1	CASRSTGHQYNEQFF
TRBV5-1	TRBJ2-2	CASSPGVTGELFF
TRBV20-1	TRBJ1-1	CSATTGGNTEAFF
TRBV5-1	TRBJ2-7	CASSYDPTAYEQYF
TRBV24-1	TRBJ2-7	CATSDFAPERGLYEQYF
TRBV24-1	TRBJ2-7	CATSEPGQPYEQYF
TRBV9	TRBJ2-5	CASSVAGQETQYF
TRBV5-1	TRBJ2-2	CASSKAGTPGGELFF
TRBV6-1	TRBJ2-1	CASRWGQPYNEQFF
TRBV7-3	TRBJ2-5	CASSLSGGIFETQYF
TRBV7-9	TRBJ2-1	CASSLRASGRPRNEQFF
TRBV4-2	TRBJ2-3	CASSHVSTTASNTQYF
TRBV18	TRBJ2-3	CASSLKDFYADTQYF
TRBV7-9	TRBJ1-4	CASSFGGNEKLFF
TRBV7-9	TRBJ2-7	CASSSTGNTNEQYF
TRBV2	TRBJ1-4	CASSVVPGPEKLFF
TRBV19	TRBJ2-3	CASSRYGLAGGSTDTQYF
TRBV7-2	TRBJ2-7	CASSLGVPQQYF
TRBV25-1	TRBJ1-1	CASSGVGSEAFF
TRBV12-3/TRBV12-4	TRBJ2-7	CASSFGLAGGGGSYEQYF
TRBV4-3	TRBJ1-2	CASSQEGGAGGGYTF
TRBV28	TRBJ1-5	CASSLTNLNQPQHF
TRBV20-1	TRBJ2-7	CSARTALSFYEQYF
TRBV6-2/TRBV6-3	TRBJ1-3	CASSYFGPNSGNTIYF
TRBV5-1	TRBJ2-1	CASSFGLARDEHFF